This is a list of T cell receptor beta chains from one sample in a study of regulatory T cells in long-lasting Graves disease. TCRdb reprocessed the multiplex PCR reads with MiXCR, giving one entry per CDR3 protein. The top ten clones hold 20% to 25% of a sample with a few hundred thousand distinct CDR3 sequences, roughly 15% of them seen once. The sample was also linked to a second study, of T cells in Graves' hyperthyroidism and ophthalmopathy.

The starting material was peripheral blood mononuclear cells (PBMCs), obtained at new diagnosis, from a patient treated with antithyroid drugs. These receptors all come from a woman aged 18-29 years with Graves disease. CDR3s include the opening cysteine and the closing phenylalanine or tryptophan. The D gene is left open where the match is weak. Size tells how often a clone was seen (once, few, many) or the class of an expanded clone, and some rows leave it out.

j_call v_call d_call clone_size cdr3_nt cdr3_aa
TRBJ1-2 TRBV7-2 TRBD1 . TGTGCCAGCCCGGGGGAGGGGACAGTCAACTATGGCTACACCTTC CASPGEGTVNYGYTF
TRBJ2-3 TRBV7-8 . many TGTGCCAGCAGCTTAGATTCAGGGGGCACAGATACGCAGTATTTT CASSLDSGGTDTQYF
TRBJ1-5 TRBV7-2 TRBD1 many TGTGCCAGCAGCTTAACAGGGGTTATCAATCAGCCCCAGCATTTT CASSLTGVINQPQHF
TRBJ1-2 TRBV27 . . TGTGCCAGCAGTGCACAACAGGGAAGTGGCTACACCTTC CASSAQQGSGYTF
TRBJ1-1 TRBV6-2/TRBV6-3 . many TGTGCCAGCAGTTACGTCTGGGGGGGGGGGCCGGACACTGAAGCTTTCTTT CASSYVWGGGPDTEAFF
TRBJ2-7 TRBV20-1 . many TGCAGTGCTAGTAACAGGTGGTCCTACGAGCAGTACTTC CSASNRWSYEQYF
TRBJ1-6 TRBV6-1 . . TGTGCCAGCCGCGGGGTAGATGAGACCGGGGGGAATTCACCCCTCCACTTT CASRGVDETGGNSPLHF
TRBJ2-2 TRBV20-1 . few TGCAGTGCTAGGACTGTCGCGAACACCGGGGAGCTGTTTTTT CSARTVANTGELFF
TRBJ2-7 TRBV24-1 . many TGTGCCACCGGCTCCCCTCGCCCCCAATACTACGAGCAGTACTTC CATGSPRPQYYEQYF
TRBJ2-5 TRBV6-1 TRBD1 few TGTGCCAGCAGTGTAGGTAACAGGGGCCATGAGACCCAGTACTTC CASSVGNRGHETQYF
TRBJ2-1 TRBV7-7 TRBD2 . TGTGCTAGCAGCTTAGCGGGGCACTACAATGAGCAGTTCTTC CASSLAGHYNEQFF
TRBJ1-2 TRBV28 TRBD1 many TGTGCCAGCAGCACCCGGGACAGGGCCGATTATGGCTACACCTTC CASSTRDRADYGYTF
TRBJ2-3 TRBV12-3/TRBV12-4 TRBD2 many TGTGCCAGCAGTTCCCCCCGGCTAGCGGGGGGCACAGATACGCAGTATTTT CASSSPRLAGGTDTQYF
TRBJ2-7 TRBV27 . many TGTGCCAGCAGTTTAAAGGGAGCGCGGTCGGGATCCTACGAGCAGTACTTC CASSLKGARSGSYEQYF
TRBJ2-6 TRBV28 . few TGTGCCAGCAGTCCTACGACAATTTCTGGGGCCAACGTCCTGACTTTC CASSPTTISGANVLTF
TRBJ2-5 TRBV25-1 . . TGTGCCAGCAGTCCCCCACCCTTCGGCGGGACCCAGTACTTC CASSPPPFGGTQYF
TRBJ2-1 TRBV9 . . TGTGCCAGCAGCGTGGGGGTTGGGGGAGATGAGCAGTTCTTC CASSVGVGGDEQFF
TRBJ1-1 TRBV9 . many TGTGCCAGCAGCGTAGCCGTCGAGAACACTGAAGCTTTCTTT CASSVAVENTEAFF
TRBJ1-5 TRBV28 . . TGTGCACTCGCTCGACCAGGGAATAGAGAGCCCCAGCATTTT CALARPGNREPQHF
TRBJ2-2 TRBV7-2 TRBD2 . TGTGCCAGCAGCCCGCCCGGGGCGGGAGGGACCGGGGAGCTGTTTTTT CASSPPGAGGTGELFF
TRBJ2-5 TRBV27 . many TGTGCCAGCAATCCCCAAAGGGCGAATGAAGAGACCCAGTACTTC CASNPQRANEETQYF
TRBJ2-3 TRBV10-3 TRBD1 . TGTGCCATCAGTGGAACAGGGGGCGGCAGTACGCAGTATTTT CAISGTGGGSTQYF
TRBJ2-1 TRBV6-1 . few TGTGCCAGCAGACCCGCCCGGGGTGTTGGGGTCAATGAGCAGTTCTTC CASRPARGVGVNEQFF